Below are 20 T cell receptor beta chains sequenced from a single sample in a study of blood T cell repertoires in COVID-19. Profiling relied on immunoSEQ multiplex PCR, and the TCRdb table lists in-frame clones only, not all of them. The sample has 60,000 or so clones; approximately 85% are singletons. Sequencing was performed on peripheral blood. All receptors come from a human donor in a cohort sampled during active COVID-19.

In its sample, this clone was seen a few times. This chain connects TRBV15 to TRBJ1-1; 12 nucleotides line up with TRBD1. CDR3 length: 16 residues. The junction had 7 bases not matched to a gene; V was cut back by 2 bases and J by 6 bases. Germline V lookup: CDR1 LNHNV, CDR2 YYDKDF (reference sequence). This CDR3 is CATSRPTGTGGSEAFF. The DNA of the CDR3 is TGTGCCACCAGCAGACCAACCGGGACAGGGGGCTCTGAAGCTTTCTTT.

V gene TRBV14 combines with J gene TRBJ1-2; TRBD1 aligns across 7 bases. Germline-derived CDR1 and CDR2 are SGHDN and FVKESK. This CDR3 region has 14 residues. With 2 bases clipped from V and 4 bases from J, the junction kept 4 bases outside the gene matches. This CDR3 is CASSQIDRAYGYTF. Here the CDR3 DNA reads TGTGCCAGCAGCCAAATAGACAGGGCCTATGGCTACACCTTC. Complete variable domain (other parts from reference TRBV14 and TRBJ1-2): EAGVTQFPSHSVIEKGQTVTLRCDPISGHDNLYWYRRVMGKEIKFLLHFVKESKQDESGMPNNRFLAERTGGTYSTLKVQPAELEDSGVYFCASSQIDRAYGYTFGSGTRLTVV.

The chain is built from TRBV5-4 and TRBJ1-2; weak D call: TRBD1 (5 bases). Germline-derived CDR1 and CDR2 are SGHNT and YYREEE (reference sequence). V was cut by 5 bases and J by 3 bases, with 17 bases left in between. The CDR3 sequence is 15 residues long. The CDR3 here is CASSPLWDSDYGYTF. CDR3 DNA: TGTGCCAGCAGTCCGCTCTGGGACTCGGACTATGGCTACACCTTC.

This sequence joins TRBV6-4 and TRBJ2-1; 10 bases match TRBD2. The CDR3 is 15 residues long. The germline V gene has CDR1 MRHNA and CDR2 SNTAGT. Germline trimming cut 6 bases from V and 2 bases from J; bases unmatched to any gene: 4. In DNA, the CDR3 is TGTGCCAGCAGCTCTAGCGGGGGCGCCTACAATGAGCAGTTCTTC. This gives the protein CASSSSGGAYNEQFF.

This rearrangement joins TRBV19 to TRBJ2-6, with a tentative D call TRBD1 (7 bases). V dropped 4 bases and J dropped 0 bases, with 16 bases sitting between them. Germline V gives CDR1 LNHDA, CDR2 SQIVND (reference sequence). The CDR3 is made up of 18 amino acids. The CDR3 spells CASSTAGQSFSGANVLTF. The CDR3 DNA reads TGTGCCAGTAGTACGGCGGGACAGAGCTTCTCTGGGGCCAACGTCCTGACTTTC.

This clone was detected only once. The CDR3 region has the DNA TGTGCCAGCGTTCTAGGGGGTTCAGATACGCAGTATTTT. Translation gives CASVLGGSDTQYF. This chain joins TRBV6-5 and TRBJ2-3, with D perhaps matching TRBD1 (6 bases). Looked up from germline, CDR1 is MNHEY and CDR2 is SVGAGI. CDR3 size: 13 residues. Trimming stripped 8 bases from V and 4 bases from J, with 13 bases between.

The V and J genes are TRBV6-2 or TRBV6-3 and TRBJ1-6; D is unclear. Between the trimmed V and J ends, which lost 4 bases and 0 bases, there was a span of 16 bases. This CDR3 region has 18 residues. Germline V gene data show CDR1 as MNHEY and CDR2 as SVGEGT. DNA for the CDR3: TGTGCCAGCAGTTCCGTGAATTCGTGGAGCTCCTATAATTCACCCCTCCACTTT. Its translation: CASSSVNSWSSYNSPLHF.

This chain uses TRBV28 with TRBJ2-1; 8 bases are shared with TRBD1. Germline-derived CDR1 and CDR2 are MDHEN and SYDVKM. Losses at the gene ends were 10 bases for V and 3 bases for J; bases not matched to a gene: 11. The CDR3 is 15 amino acids. The CDR3 sequence: CATTSGTGFYNEQFF. The CDR3 region has the DNA TGTGCCACTACTTCCGGGACAGGTTTCTACAATGAGCAGTTCTTC.

The rearrangement uses TRBV27 and TRBJ2-7, with TRBD2 matching 8 bases. The V gene end was trimmed by 1 base and the J gene end by 0 bases; junction bases not matched to a gene: 5. The CDR3 extends over 16 amino acids. Looked up from germline, CDR1 is MNHEY and CDR2 is SMNVEV (reference sequence). The CDR3 loop reads CASSLYPGGDSYEQYF. CDR3 nucleotide sequence: TGTGCCAGCAGTTTATACCCGGGGGGGGACTCCTACGAGCAGTACTTC.

The V and J genes are TRBV19 and TRBJ1-4, with 9 positions matching TRBD1. The CDR3 contains 14 residues. V gave up 4 bases and J gave up 8 bases; unmatched junction bases: 5. CDR1 LNHDA and CDR2 SQIVND come from the germline V gene (reference sequence). In nucleotides, the CDR3 is TGTGCCAGTAGTACCGGGACAGGGTCGGAAAAACTGTTTTTT. Translated: CASSTGTGSEKLFF.

This clone occurred once. The gene calls are TRBV7-8 and TRBJ1-5; TRBD1 matches 8 bases. Unmatched junction bases numbered 8, after V lost 1 base and J lost 6 bases. Per germline, CDR1 SGHVS and CDR2 FQNEAQ. The CDR3 spans 16 residues. CDR3 in amino acids: CASSLGQGSSSQPQHF. CDR3 in DNA: TGTGCCAGCAGCTTAGGACAGGGGAGTTCAAGTCAGCCCCAGCATTTT.

The CDR3 region has the DNA TGCAGCGTTGGTCTGTCCTACAATGAGCAGTTCTTC. Protein sequence: CSVGLSYNEQFF. J is TRBJ2-1 and V is TRBV29-1; D call uncertain. The V end was cut by 4 bases, the J end by 1 base, with 5 bases between. Looked up from germline, CDR1 is SQVTM and CDR2 is ANQGSEA. The CDR3 has 12 residues.

The chain uses TRBV7-2 and TRBJ1-1, with D possibly TRBD1 on 5 matching bases. The CDR3 length is 15 residues. V gave up 2 bases and J gave up 1 base, with 11 bases separating them. CDR1 is SGHTA and CDR2 is FQGNSA in the germline V gene. CDR3: CASSLTGGPNTEAFF. The CDR3 DNA is TGTGCCAGCAGCTTAACGGGGGGACCGAACACTGAAGCTTTCTTT.

The DNA for the CDR3 is TGTGCCAGCAGCATCGACAGGGTTACGCGGGCTTTCTTT. Residues: CASSIDRVTRAFF. J is TRBJ1-1 and V is TRBV6-5; 7 nucleotides agree with TRBD1. Germline V lookup: CDR1 MNHEY, CDR2 SVGAGI. V lost 6 bases and J lost 11; bases outside the gene matches: 12. This CDR3 spans 13 amino acids.

The gene calls are TRBV19 and TRBJ1-4; D is unresolved. V was pared by 3 bases and J by 3 bases, with 11 bases between. The germline CDR1 and CDR2 sequences are LNHDA and SQIVND (reference sequence). The CDR3 contains 15 residues. The CDR3 region has the DNA TGTGCCAGTAGTATGGGCAGATGGGCTAATGAAAAACTGTTTTTT. Its translation is CASSMGRWANEKLFF.

This chain links TRBV6-5 with TRBJ2-3; D remains ambiguous. The germline CDR1 and CDR2 sequences are MNHEY and SVGAGI. V lost 7 bases and J lost 1, with 9 bases in between. The CDR3 runs to 13 residues. In nucleotides, the CDR3 is TGTGCCAGCAATCGACTCGGCACAGATACGCAGTATTTT. This gives the protein CASNRLGTDTQYF.

CDR3 coding DNA: TGCGCCAGCAGCCAGCAGACAGACCTAGCCAAAAACATTCAGTACTTC. It yields the protein CASSQQTDLAKNIQYF. The chain links TRBV4-1 to TRBJ2-4; possible D gene TRBD1, 5 bases. Germline CDR1 MGHRA, CDR2 YSYEKL. With 3 bases removed from V and 0 bases from J, the gap between germline ends came to 12 bases. The CDR3 is made up of 16 amino acids.

The chain carries TRBV29-1 and TRBJ1-1, with D perhaps matching TRBD1 (5 bases). The CDR3 is made up of 13 amino acids. Germline-derived CDR1 and CDR2 are SQVTM and ANQGSEA. The V end lost 7 bases, the J end lost 1 base, and 13 bases lay between the germline ends. The CDR3 DNA is TGCAGCGGGAGGGGCTTACAGAACACTGAAGCTTTCTTT. It encodes CSGRGLQNTEAFF.

CDR3 protein: CASSLARLAGAPRGTDTQYF. The CDR3 region has the DNA TGTGCCAGCAGCTTAGCCAGGCTAGCGGGGGCCCCACGGGGCACAGATACGCAGTATTTT. This chain connects TRBV7-2 to TRBJ2-3; 10 bases line up with TRBD2. V dropped 0 bases and J dropped 1; count of bases not matched to a gene: 13. Per germline, CDR1 SGHTA and CDR2 FQGNSA. There are 20 residues in the CDR3.

The V call is TRBV7-9, the J call TRBJ1-1; possibly TRBD1 for D (6 bases). The CDR3 has 14 residues. Per germline, CDR1 SEHNR and CDR2 FQNEAQ (reference sequence). V lost 2 bases to trimming and J lost 1 base, with 8 bases between them. CDR3 DNA sequence: TGTGCCAGCAGCTTAATGACAGGGAACACTGAAGCTTTCTTT. Its protein is CASSLMTGNTEAFF.